The entry below describes one T cell receptor beta chain. This sample is drawn from a study of T cell responses to AZD1222 COVID-19 vaccine. V was pared by 4 bases and J by 4 bases, with 4 bases of the junction left unmatched. Looked up from germline, CDR1 is LNHDA and CDR2 is SQIVND (reference sequence). CDR3 size: 14 residues. Data came from immunoSEQ multiplex PCR; TCRdb stores just in-frame clones and leaves some out. The sample lists under 150,000 clones, roughly 87% occurring once. The source was peripheral blood, collected 28 days after the second AZD1222 dose. This chain uses TRBV19 with TRBJ1-2, with TRBD1 matching over 9 bases. The receptor was derived from an adult who received the AZD1222 COVID-19 vaccine. The CDR3 loop is CASSTGTGPYGYTF. CDR3 DNA sequence: TGTGCCAGTAGTACGGGGACAGGGCCCTATGGCTACACCTTC.